This T cell receptor (beta chain) comes out of a study of immune characterization of retroperitoneal liposarcoma. One entry per CDR3 protein results from TCRdb running MiXCR on the PCR reads. The sample lists roughly 8,000 distinct CDR3 sequences; 25% to 35% were seen once. The sample holds many counts of this clonotype. Germline V gives CDR1 WNHNN, CDR2 SYGVQD (reference sequence). V was cut by 5 bases and J by 1 base, with 10 bases left in between. This CDR3 has 14 residues. Sequencing used blood. The sequence came from a male donor with retroperitoneal liposarcoma. The V gene is TRBV10-1, the J gene TRBJ2-3; D remains ambiguous. The CDR3 spells CASSIGSGTDTQYF. CDR3 nucleotides: TGCGCCAGCAGTATCGGGTCCGGCACAGATACGCAGTATTTT.